Below, one T cell receptor beta chain is given with its context. Its antigen is undetermined. This specimen belongs to a study of cytomegalovirus exposure and HLA in healthy donors. The V end was cut by 1 base, the J end by 4 bases, with 10 bases between. From germline, CDR1 is SEHNR and CDR2 FQNEAQ (reference sequence). The CDR3 has 14 residues. The PCR had 60 Vbeta and 13 Jbeta primers. Produced via immunoSEQ multiplex PCR; TCRdb's table is partial and in-frame only. Of about 130,000 clones in the sample, 17% were seen once. Study-wide points: Rare TCR sequences dominated, though some public TCRs recurred in many donors. In a later analysis, the majority of CMV-associated beta chains seemingly showed HLA restriction. Analyses of presence and absence presupposed an approximately uniform sequencing depth across donors.

The source of this sequence is a female donor in good health and CMV-seropositive. Specimen: PBMCs. V usage is TRBV7-9 and J usage is TRBJ1-1; possible D gene TRBD1, 5 bases. This CDR3 reads CASSLGAGRTEAFF. CDR3 nucleotides: TGTGCCAGCAGCTTAGGGGCAGGGCGCACTGAAGCTTTCTTT.